The 7 T cell receptor beta chains below all came from one sample that was sequenced in a study of shared clonotypes between healthy human individuals. The assay was immunoSEQ multiplex PCR, and TCRdb's table has in-frame clones only and misses some. The data contain over 1.4 million clones, around 97% of them singletons. The material sequenced was naive CD4+ T cells sorted from blood. Specified subset: CD45RA+ positively selected. Receptors were obtained from a man between 25 and 39 years old in good health.

The rearrangement uses TRBV15 and TRBJ1-3; tentative D call: TRBD1 (6 bases). CDR1 is LNHNV and CDR2 is YYDKDF in the germline V gene (reference sequence). This CDR3 contains 13 residues. Trimming took 9 bases from V and 2 from J, leaving 11 bases between them. The CDR3 DNA reads as TGTGCCACTCGCAGGGGAGCTGGAAACACCATATATTTT. The encoded protein is CATRRGAGNTIYF.

The chain is built from TRBV6-5 and TRBJ1-4; weak D call: TRBD1 (5 bases). CDR1 and CDR2 from the germline V gene are MNHEY and SVGAGI. V lost 6 bases and J lost 3, with 5 bases in between. This CDR3 region has 12 residues. The chain's CDR3 is CASRQANEKLFF. CDR3 sequence (DNA): TGTGCCAGCAGACAGGCTAATGAAAAACTGTTTTTT.

In this sample, this clone turned up once. CDR3 region: CASSPPPVNYGYTF. CDR3 bases: TGTGCCAGCTCACCACCCCCAGTTAACTATGGCTACACCTTC. The J gene is TRBJ1-2, the V gene TRBV18; no firm D call. V shed 0 bases and J shed 1 base, with 6 bases lying between them. The V gene's germline CDR1 is KGHSH and CDR2 LQKENI. CDR3 length: 14 amino acids. The full variable domain, rest sourced from reference TRBV18 and TRBJ1-2, is NAGVMQNPRHLVRRRGQEARLRCSPMKGHSHVYWYRQLPEEGLKFMVYLQKENIIDESGMPKERFSAEFPKEGPSILRIQQVVRGDSAAYFCASSPPPVNYGYTFGSGTRLTVV.

This clone was recorded once. This specimen includes other DNA sequences encoding the same CDR3. The chain couples TRBV28 to TRBJ2-5, with D possibly TRBD2 on 5 matching bases. The germline CDR1 and CDR2 sequences are MDHEN and SYDVKM. This CDR3 contains 11 residues. The V gene lost 6 bases and the J gene lost 5 bases, with 7 bases spanning the gap. The CDR3: CASRGGETQYF. As DNA, the CDR3 is TGTGCCAGCAGGGGCGGGGAGACCCAGTACTTC. Drawing the rest from reference TRBV28 and TRBJ2-5, the complete variable domain is DVKVTQSSRYLVKRTGEKVFLECVQDMDHENMFWYRQDPGLGLRLIYFSYDVKMKEKGDIPEGYSVSREKKERFSLILESASTNQTSMYLCASRGGETQYFGPGTRLLVL.

The chain has TRBV15 and TRBJ1-1, with unresolved D. The germline CDR1 and CDR2 sequences are LNHNV and YYDKDF (reference sequence). The CDR3 runs 14 residues. With 8 bases removed from V and 5 bases from J, the gap between germline ends came to 18 bases. CDR3 nucleotide sequence: TGTGCCACCGCGCGGCCCAGCGGGGAAACTGAAGCTTTCTTT. Protein: CATARPSGETEAFF. The entire variable domain, with the rest obtained from reference TRBV15 and TRBJ1-1, is as follows: DAMVIQNPRYQVTQFGKPVTLSCSQTLNHNVMYWYQQKSSQAPKLLFHYYDKDFNNEADTPDNFQSRRPNTSFCFLDIRSPGLGDTAMYLCATARPSGETEAFFGQGTRLTVV.

The genes are TRBV27 and TRBJ2-7; D perhaps matches TRBD1 (6 bases). Germline CDR1 reads MNHEY; CDR2 reads SMNVEV (reference sequence). Trimming stripped 1 base from V and 12 bases from J, with 25 bases between. The length of the CDR3 is 16 residues. The CDR3 loop is CASSLLGAGPVYVLYF. The DNA for the CDR3 is TGTGCCAGCAGTTTATTGGGGGCCGGGCCAGTGTACGTTCTGTACTTC.

As to this clone: A much larger clone lies one base from this, so it may be a read error. This chain uses TRBV2 with TRBJ1-2; D is perhaps TRBD1 (6 bases). The CDR3 contains 13 residues. V was shortened by 5 bases and J by 5 bases, with 12 bases between the two germline ends. Per germline, CDR1 SNHLY and CDR2 FYNNEI. CDR3: CASSPGTIYGYTF. The CDR3 DNA reads TGTGCCAGCAGTCCCGGGACAATTTATGGCTACACCTTC.